This record looks at one TCR beta chain sequence and its context. Other DNA sequences in this sample translate to the same CDR3. This sample stems from a study of blood T cell repertoires in COVID-19. Study context: Both acute and convalescent COVID-19 samples were obtained from the United States, Italy and Spain. T cells, B-cell-depleted T cells, or PBMCs provided the cDNA or gDNA that served as material.

Original analysis: Reference gene primer amplification in the assay estimated nucleated cell counts. This table comes from immunoSEQ multiplex PCR, and its TCRdb copy is limited to in-frame clones, with some not included. That table is the source of V, J and clone size, and D and trimming were worked out from the DNA. The sample lists about 250,000 clones; roughly 87% were seen once. The germline CDR1 and CDR2 sequences are GTSNPN and SVGIG (reference sequence). V dropped 2 bases and J dropped 5; count of bases not matched to a gene: 4. The CDR3 is 13 residues long. The sequence was obtained from a man aged 18 to 29 with active or convalescent COVID-19. The sequencing input was peripheral blood. This chain connects TRBV30 to TRBJ1-1; 8 bases line up with TRBD1. Here the CDR3 DNA reads TGTGCCTGGAGTCCCACAGGGGGTACTGAAGCTTTCTTT. It is translated as CAWSPTGGTEAFF.